This T cell receptor (beta chain) appears in the sequencing data of a study of shared clonotypes between healthy human individuals. Germline CDR1 is MDHEN and CDR2 is SYDVKM. The V end lost 5 bases, the J end lost 13 bases, and 14 bases lay between the germline ends. This CDR3 comprises 11 residues. The naive CD8 subset, CD45RO-negative cells positively selected for CCR7, excluded terminally differentiated effector memory CD45RA+ cells. Profiling relied on immunoSEQ multiplex PCR, and the TCRdb table lists in-frame clones only, not all of them. The repertoire holds about 2 million clones, about 95% seen once, with 1% to 1.5% in the top ten.

This TCR came from a man in his late teens or twenties in good health. The J gene is TRBJ1-2, the V gene TRBV28, with D hard to call. Input material: naive CD8+ T cells sorted from blood. The CDR3 protein is CASSKGWGITF. CDR3 nucleotide sequence: TGTGCCAGCAGTAAAGGCTGGGGAATCACCTTC.